Sequencing of this T cell receptor (beta chain) was carried out in a study of T cell repertoires in cytomegalovirus infection. For the study at large: Carrying CMV and the relevant HLA type showed in public TCR beta signatures.

CDR1 is SGHVS and CDR2 is FQNEAQ in the germline V gene. Trimming took 6 bases from V and 3 from J; bases not matched to a gene: 7. The CDR3 totals 14 residues. Study outcomes and limitations: Dominating the ex vivo response were TCR beta clonotypes that were CMV-specific and HLA-C-restricted. Based on cumulative public TCR beta family frequency, carriers of CMV plus the relevant HLA were identified.

This clonotype was seen a few times. The antigen is undetermined. TCRdb recomputed calls from the reads with MiXCR, one row per CDR3 protein. The table shows 250,000 to 300,000 distinct CDR3 sequences, with roughly 9% occurring only once. This sequence originates from a human donor in good health (CMV status not recorded). Some clones in this sample may be carry-over from other donors' samples. Sequencing used PBMCs. This chain connects TRBV7-8 to TRBJ2-7; 8 bases are a match to TRBD2. The CDR3 loop reads CASSWGTRNYEQYF. CDR3 nucleotide sequence: TGTGCCAGCAGTTGGGGGACTAGGAACTACGAGCAGTACTTC.